These 30 T cell receptor beta chains were sequenced from one sample in a study of blood T cell repertoires in COVID-19. Assay: immunoSEQ multiplex PCR; the TCRdb copy retains only in-frame clones and omits some. The data show 270,000 or so clones, with just over 85% seen just once and 3% held by the top ten. The sample was peripheral blood. The receptors were gathered from a young woman with active or convalescent COVID-19.

V gene TRBV14 combines with J gene TRBJ1-3; unclear D gene. Germline CDR1 and CDR2: SGHDN and FVKESK. Trimming took off 0 bases at V and 0 bases at J, with 9 bases between the two ends. The CDR3 has 16 amino acids. The CDR3 loop is CASSQDSGISGNTIYF. The CDR3 nucleotides are TGTGCCAGCAGCCAAGACTCGGGAATCTCTGGAAACACCATATATTTT.

This chain connects TRBV27 to TRBJ2-1, with TRBD1 matching over 7 bases. Germline-derived CDR1 and CDR2 are MNHEY and SMNVEV (reference sequence). Germline trimming cut 1 base from V and 9 bases from J; bases unmatched to any gene: 6. The CDR3 has 14 amino acids. The CDR3 nucleotides are TGTGCCAGCAGTTTATTAGGGGGCCGGGGTGAGCAGTTCTTC. It encodes CASSLLGGRGEQFF.

The chain uses TRBV28 and TRBJ1-5; 9 bases are shared with TRBD1. The CDR3 consists of 17 residues. Germline V CDR1 and CDR2: MDHEN, SYDVKM. Unmatched junction bases numbered 13, after V lost 6 bases and J lost 4 bases. CDR3 coding DNA: TGTGCCAGCAGGGATACCGGGACAGGGAACCATAATCAGCCCCAGCATTTT. This codes for CASRDTGTGNHNQPQHF.

The chain recombines TRBV28 with TRBJ2-1, with D possibly being TRBD2 (5 bases). Looked up from germline, CDR1 is MDHEN and CDR2 is SYDVKM. CDR3 length equals 12 residues. In DNA form, the CDR3 reads TGTGCTCATGGGAGCTCCTACAATGAGCAGTTCTTC. Translated, it gives CAHGSSYNEQFF.

This clone was recorded once. The chain uses TRBV7-9 and TRBJ2-1, with TRBD1 matching over 9 bases. The CDR3 spans 16 residues. Germline-derived CDR1 and CDR2 are SEHNR and FQNEAQ (reference sequence). With V trimmed by 5 bases and J by 0 bases, 5 bases remained unmatched. Here the CDR3 reads CASSRGQGSSYNEQFF. The DNA for the CDR3 is TGTGCCAGCAGCCGTGGACAGGGGAGCTCCTACAATGAGCAGTTCTTC.

The V call is TRBV7-3, the J call TRBJ2-3, with D perhaps matching TRBD1 (6 bases). V dropped 5 bases and J dropped 0 bases, with 12 bases sitting between them. The CDR3 totals 15 residues. Germline CDR1 and CDR2: SGHTA and FQGTGA. As DNA, the CDR3 is TGTGCCAGCAGCCGGACCACAGGGAGCACAGATACGCAGTATTTT. Protein product: CASSRTTGSTDTQYF.

V is TRBV30 and J is TRBJ1-2; D remains unclear. CDR3 length: 11 residues. Germline CDR1 and CDR2: GTSNPN and SVGIG (reference sequence). The chain's CDR3 is CSASADYGYTF. For the CDR3, the DNA is TGTTCGGCCTCAGCGGACTATGGCTACACCTTC.

The V gene is TRBV7-2, the J gene TRBJ2-7; D uncertain. Trimming removed 5 bases from V and 3 bases from J, with 11 bases in between. Germline CDR1 SGHTA, CDR2 FQGNSA. The CDR3 consists of 13 residues. CDR3: CASSPRHHYEQYF. The CDR3 DNA is TGTGCCAGCAGCCCCCGACACCACTACGAGCAGTACTTC.

This clone was seen a handful of times. The chain links TRBV19 to TRBJ2-2, with 9 nucleotides matching TRBD1. Per the germline V gene, CDR1 is LNHDA and CDR2 is SQIVND (reference sequence). After removal of 6 bases from V and 7 bases from J, the junction contained 9 bases not matched to a gene. There are 15 residues in the CDR3. The CDR3 coding sequence is TGTGCCAGTAGACTCTGGGGACAGGGAGGCGGGGAGCTGTTTTTT. Translating gives CASRLWGQGGGELFF. Full variable domain (remainder filled in from reference TRBV19 and TRBJ2-2): DGGITQSPKYLFRKEGQNVTLSCEQNLNHDAMYWYRQDPGQGLRLIYYSQIVNDFQKGDIAEGYSVSREKKESFPLTVTSAQKNPTAFYLCASRLWGQGGGELFFGEGSRLTVL.

The chain employs TRBV7-2 and TRBJ2-7, with D perhaps matching TRBD1 (5 bases). This CDR3 is built from 14 residues. CDR1 and CDR2 (germline): SGHTA, FQGNSA. The germline V and J ends were trimmed by 3 bases and 3 bases, with 12 bases remaining between them. The CDR3: CASSLQGIYYEQYF. As DNA, the CDR3 is TGTGCCAGCAGCTTGCAGGGAATATACTACGAGCAGTACTTC.

This clone has just a few counts. CDR3 in amino acids: CASSEGDSGVTEAFF. CDR3 DNA: TGTGCCAGCAGTGAAGGGGACAGTGGTGTCACTGAAGCTTTCTTT. The chain combines TRBV6-1 with TRBJ1-1, with 7 bases that match TRBD1. Trimming at V came to 1 base and at J to 4 bases, leaving 6 bases not matched to a gene. Germline CDR1 MNHNS, CDR2 SASEGT. The CDR3 length is 15 residues.

The chain joins TRBV5-1 to TRBJ2-1; 14 bases match TRBD2. This CDR3 region has 15 residues. CDR1 and CDR2 from the germline V gene are SGHRS and YFSETQ. V lost 4 bases, J lost 12 bases, and 9 bases stayed unmatched. The CDR3 nucleotides read TGCGCCAGCAGCGCGACTAGCGGGGGGGTTCCTGGGCAGTTCTTC. This encodes CASSATSGGVPGQFF.

The rearrangement uses TRBV7-2 and TRBJ1-5; TRBD1 is a possible D gene (5 bases). The CDR3 length is 16 residues. Germline-derived CDR1 and CDR2 are SGHTA and FQGNSA. Trimming stripped 2 bases from V and 0 bases from J, with 11 bases between. The DNA of the CDR3 is TGTGCCAGCAGCTTACTCGGAGGGGATAGCAATCAGCCCCAGCATTTT. Translated: CASSLLGGDSNQPQHF.

The CDR3 loop is CSVGAGGGEQYF. The CDR3 coding sequence is TGCAGCGTTGGTGCAGGGGGTGGTGAGCAGTACTTC. The chain joins TRBV29-1 to TRBJ2-7, with 7 bases matching TRBD1. J was trimmed by 7 bases and V by 4 bases; bases with no gene match: 7. The CDR3 loop spans 12 amino acids. From germline, CDR1 is SQVTM and CDR2 ANQGSEA.

This clone occurred once. The chain combines TRBV7-2 with TRBJ2-7; TRBD1 matches at 8 bases. The ends lost 2 bases at V and 3 bases at J; junction bases unmatched: 3. The germline V gene encodes CDR1 SGHTA and CDR2 FQGNSA. The CDR3 extends over 14 amino acids. For the CDR3, the DNA is TGTGCCAGCAGCTTAAACAGGGGGGACTACGAGCAGTACTTC. This translates into CASSLNRGDYEQYF.

The gene calls are TRBV5-1 and TRBJ2-5, with D possibly matching TRBD1 (5 bases). The germline V gene encodes CDR1 SGHRS and CDR2 YFSETQ. Deletions cut 2 bases from V and 1 base from J, with 9 bases between. The CDR3 has 14 amino acids. CDR3 loop: CASSFGQGQETQYF. The CDR3 nucleotides read TGCGCCAGCAGCTTCGGGCAGGGCCAAGAGACCCAGTACTTC.

The chain is built from TRBV28 and TRBJ1-1; D remains ambiguous. Trimming shortened V by 5 bases and J by 7 bases, and 17 bases separated the two germline ends. CDR1 is MDHEN and CDR2 is SYDVKM in the germline V gene. The CDR3 is 14 amino acids. This chain's CDR3 is CASSTSSRSGEAFF. The CDR3 coding sequence is TGTGCCAGCAGTACATCTTCGCGATCGGGTGAAGCTTTCTTT. Complete variable domain (other parts from reference TRBV28 and TRBJ1-1): DVKVTQSSRYLVKRTGEKVFLECVQDMDHENMFWYRQDPGLGLRLIYFSYDVKMKEKGDIPEGYSVSREKKERFSLILESASTNQTSMYLCASSTSSRSGEAFFGQGTRLTVV.

This chain uses TRBV6-5 with TRBJ2-1; tentatively, D is TRBD1 (5 bases). The CDR3 runs to 14 residues. The germline V gene has CDR1 MNHEY and CDR2 SVGAGI. V gave up 2 bases and J gave up 10 bases, with 15 bases separating them. The CDR3 loop reads CASSYGAGWGEQFF. The CDR3, as DNA: TGTGCCAGCAGTTACGGGGCAGGGTGGGGAGAGCAGTTCTTC.

On this clone: Here the CDR3 omits its conserved ending phenylalanine or tryptophan, so a read error is the likely source. No DNA is shown, since the ends of the CDR3 on it are uncertain; the CDR3 is the one TCRdb lists. The chain recombines TRBV4-2 with TRBJ1-3; TRBD1 was called by the table and not checked on the DNA. The germline V gene has CDR1 LGHNA and CDR2 YNFKEQ. The CDR3 has 10 residues if both end residues are counted. The chain's CDR3 is CASSIRTGLG.

The genes are TRBV18 and TRBJ2-5, with D uncertain. The V gene's germline CDR1 is KGHSH and CDR2 LQKENI. The CDR3 is made up of 15 amino acids. The V end was cut by 0 bases, the J end by 1 base, with 9 bases between. CDR3 nucleotide sequence: TGTGCCAGCTCACCACCTGGGTCTAGCCAAGAGACCCAGTACTTC. Its translation is CASSPPGSSQETQYF.

This sequence joins TRBV11-3 and TRBJ2-7, with 9 bases identical to TRBD1. This CDR3 spans 13 amino acids. Per germline, CDR1 SGHNT and CDR2 YENEEA. V gave up 5 bases and J gave up 7 bases; unmatched junction bases: 6. The CDR3 reads CASSRDRDGEQYF. The CDR3 DNA follows: TGTGCCAGCAGCAGGGACAGGGATGGGGAGCAGTACTTC.

In DNA form, the CDR3 reads TGTGCCAGCACTCTCAGGGGTTCCTACGAGCAGTACTTC. Its translation: CASTLRGSYEQYF. The chain uses TRBV7-9 and TRBJ2-7; the D gene is possibly TRBD1 (6 bases). V shed 7 bases and J shed 1 base, with 11 bases lying between them. The CDR3 runs to 13 residues. CDR1 and CDR2 from the germline V gene are SEHNR and FQNEAQ (reference sequence).

The chain recombines TRBV9 with TRBJ1-2; D unresolved. This CDR3 spans 14 amino acids. With 3 bases removed from V and 8 bases from J, the gap between germline ends came to 17 bases. Germline lookup yields CDR1 SGDLS and CDR2 YYNGEE. CDR3 sequence (DNA): TGTGCCAGCAGCGAGGATTTCGGGAGAAGAGGCTACACCTTC. It is translated as CASSEDFGRRGYTF.

This clone was picked up a small number of times. The chain joins TRBV5-4 to TRBJ2-6; the match to TRBD2 covers 7 bases. The germline V gene has CDR1 SGHNT and CDR2 YYREEE (reference sequence). Germline trimming cut 3 bases from V and 0 bases from J; bases unmatched to any gene: 0. This CDR3 is 15 amino acids long. The CDR3: CASSSGGSGANVLTF. The CDR3 DNA sequence: TGTGCCAGCAGCTCGGGGGGCTCTGGGGCCAACGTCCTGACTTTC.

This clone was counted a single time. V is TRBV18 and J is TRBJ1-4; D perhaps matches TRBD1 (6 bases). CDR1 is KGHSH, CDR2 LQKENI, per germline. V shed 4 bases and J shed 8 bases, with 11 bases lying between them. The CDR3 sequence is 13 residues long. CDR3 bases: TGTGCCAGCTCACTATCCAGGGGCGAAAAACTGTTTTTT. Its translation is CASSLSRGEKLFF.

The chain carries TRBV7-6 and TRBJ2-7; 8 nucleotides align to TRBD1. This CDR3 has 12 amino acids. Germline V gene lookup returns CDR1 SGHVS and CDR2 FNYEAQ. With V trimmed by 5 bases and J by 8 bases, 5 bases remained unmatched. CDR3: CASSQRQGQQYF. The CDR3 bases are TGTGCCAGCAGCCAAAGACAGGGGCAGCAGTACTTC.

Points on this clone: Other DNA sequences from this sample encode an identical CDR3 as well. V is TRBV6-5 and J is TRBJ2-1; 14 bases are shared with TRBD2. The V segment lost 5 bases and the J segment 9 bases; nucleotides outside the gene matches: 6. This CDR3 region has 15 residues. Germline values: CDR1 MNHEY, CDR2 SVGAGI. The CDR3 region has the DNA TGTGCCAGCAGTCCGACTAGCGGGGGGGCCGGTGAGCAGTTCTTC. Translating it yields CASSPTSGGAGEQFF.

The rearrangement links TRBV3-1 (or the pseudogene TRBV3-2) to TRBJ2-1, with a weak D call TRBD2 (6 bases). Germline assignment: CDR1 LGHDT and CDR2 YNNKEL (reference sequence). Trimming took 4 bases from V and 1 from J, leaving 11 bases between them. This CDR3 region has 15 residues. For the CDR3, the DNA is TGTGCCAGCAGCCCTAGGCTAGCGTCCTACAATGAGCAGTTCTTC. The encoded protein is CASSPRLASYNEQFF.

The rearrangement joins TRBV7-9 to TRBJ2-3; D possibly corresponds to TRBD1 (6 bases). Looked up from germline, CDR1 is SEHNR and CDR2 is FQNEAQ (reference sequence). Trimming left V 5 bases short and J 5 bases short, with 8 bases between. CDR3 length equals 12 residues. CDR3 region: CASSPTGDTQYF. The CDR3 DNA sequence: TGTGCCAGCAGCCCGACAGGAGATACGCAGTATTTT.

The genes are TRBV5-1 and TRBJ1-1; 7 bases map to TRBD1. V lost 2 bases to trimming and J lost 1 base; unmatched junction nucleotides: 5. This CDR3 spans 15 amino acids. Germline CDR1 reads SGHRS; CDR2 reads YFSETQ. As DNA, the CDR3 is TGCGCCAGCAGCTTCCAGGGGGTGGAGAACACTGAAGCTTTCTTT. Protein sequence: CASSFQGVENTEAFF.